The following is a T cell receptor beta chain sequence with its context. What it binds is unknown. The table came from immunoSEQ multiplex PCR; TCRdb's copy has only in-frame clones and leaves some out. The data show 60,000 or so clones, over 65% seen once. Chemo-refractory metastatic non-small-cell lung cancer patients received focal radiation with ipilimumab CTLA-4 blockade. This sample is part of a study of radiotherapy plus CTLA-4 blockade in lung cancer. Study-wide background: Objective response rate was 18%; disease control rate, around 30%.

CDR1 is GTSNPN and CDR2 is SVGIG in the germline V gene (reference sequence). Trimming cost V 2 bases and J 3 bases, with 19 bases left between them. The CDR3 is 16 amino acids. Study conclusions and caveats: Dynamics of early blood T cell clones, together with interferon-beta, were reportedly the best predictors of response. Expansion of tumor-derived TCR clones was observed in blood after radiotherapy plus ipilimumab.

Material: peripheral blood, obtained from a patient treated with radiotherapy plus ipilimumab. V usage is TRBV30 and J usage is TRBJ1-2, with a tentative D call TRBD1 (5 bases). This TCR came from a human donor with non-small cell lung cancer who had a partial response to radiotherapy plus ipilimumab. This CDR3 reads CAWSTFYRRGDYGYTF. The CDR3, as DNA: TGTGCCTGGAGTACTTTTTACAGGCGGGGCGACTATGGCTACACCTTC.